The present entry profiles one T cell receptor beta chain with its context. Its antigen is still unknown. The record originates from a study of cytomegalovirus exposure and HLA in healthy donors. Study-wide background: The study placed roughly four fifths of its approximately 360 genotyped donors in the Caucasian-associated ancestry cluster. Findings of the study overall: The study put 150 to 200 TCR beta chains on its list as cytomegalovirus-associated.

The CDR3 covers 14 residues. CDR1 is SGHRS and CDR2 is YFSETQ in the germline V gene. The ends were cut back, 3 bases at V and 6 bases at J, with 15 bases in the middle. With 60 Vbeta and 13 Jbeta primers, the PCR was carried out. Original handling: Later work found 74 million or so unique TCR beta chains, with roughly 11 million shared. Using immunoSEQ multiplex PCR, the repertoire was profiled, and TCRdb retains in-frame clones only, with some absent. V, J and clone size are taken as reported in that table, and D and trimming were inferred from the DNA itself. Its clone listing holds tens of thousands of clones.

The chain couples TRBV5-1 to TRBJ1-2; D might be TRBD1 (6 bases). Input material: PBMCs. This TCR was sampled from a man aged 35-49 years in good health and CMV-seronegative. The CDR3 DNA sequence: TGCGCCAGCAGCTCCGGACAGATCGAGGATGGCTACACCTTC. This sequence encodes CASSSGQIEDGYTF.